The T cell receptor (beta chain) under discussion was sequenced for a study of blood T cell repertoires in COVID-19. The wider study: Nucleic acid was either cDNA or gDNA, and it came from T cells, B-cell-depleted T cells, or PBMCs.

A word on this clone: The junction departs from germline at one end; a sequencing error may be responsible.

From germline, CDR1 is SEHNR and CDR2 FQNEAQ (reference sequence). The CDR3 consists of 11 residues. Produced via immunoSEQ multiplex PCR; TCRdb's table is partial and in-frame only. The repertoire includes roughly 260,000 clones, 65% to 90% of them detected once, and about 4.8% sits in the top ten. V gene TRBV7-9 combines with J gene TRBJ2-5; D is uncertain. Material: peripheral blood. The source is a woman between 70 and 85 years old with acute or convalescent COVID-19. The CDR3 protein is CASTLLETQYF. DNA for the CDR3: TGTGCCAGCACCTTACTGGAGACCCAGTACTTC.